Below, 5 T cell receptor beta chains from the same sample are listed, as sequenced in a study of blood T cell repertoires in COVID-19. Libraries were prepared by immunoSEQ multiplex PCR; TCRdb keeps only in-frame clonotypes and omits some of them. The table includes a few hundred thousand clones, about nine tenths detected once. The sequencing sample was made of peripheral blood. These receptors were collected from a woman between 35 and 50 years old who had recovered from COVID-19.

V is TRBV28 and J is TRBJ2-7; TRBD2 aligns across 8 bases. Germline CDR1 reads MDHEN; CDR2 reads SYDVKM. This CDR3 has 15 amino acids. The V gene end was trimmed by 2 bases and the J gene end by 2 bases; junction bases not matched to a gene: 5. In nucleotides, the CDR3 is TGTGCCAGCAGTTTAGTTCTAGCGGGTGCCTACGAGCAGTACTTC. Protein: CASSLVLAGAYEQYF.

The chain recombines TRBV5-6 with TRBJ2-1; D perhaps matches TRBD2 (5 bases). CDR1 SGHDT and CDR2 YYEEEE come from the germline V gene. The CDR3 has 13 residues. V gave up 2 bases and J gave up 6 bases, with 9 bases separating them. CDR3 sequence reads: CASSFGLGNEQFF. The CDR3 coding sequence is TGTGCCAGCAGCTTTGGACTCGGCAATGAGCAGTTCTTC. Combining the CDR3 with reference TRBV5-6 and TRBJ2-1 gives the whole variable domain DAGVTQSPTHLIKTRGQQVTLRCSPKSGHDTVSWYQQALGQGPQFIFQYYEEEERQRGNFPDRFSGHQFPNYSSELNVNALLLGDSALYLCASSFGLGNEQFFGPGTRLTVL.

The chain has TRBV5-5 and TRBJ1-4, with a tentative D call TRBD1 (6 bases). The CDR3 is made up of 18 amino acids. Germline V gene data show CDR1 as SGHKS and CDR2 as YYEKEE (reference sequence). The V end lost 3 bases, the J end lost 0 bases, and 18 bases lay between the germline ends. The CDR3, as DNA: TGTGCCAGCAGCTCCGTTACAGGGCAGCTTGCAACTAATGAAAAACTGTTTTTT. It is translated as CASSSVTGQLATNEKLFF.

The rearrangement uses TRBV5-1 and TRBJ2-7; 12 bases agree with TRBD1. J gave up 7 bases and V 3 bases, and 14 bases lay outside the gene matches. Germline values: CDR1 SGHRS, CDR2 YFSETQ. The CDR3 totals 17 residues. Here the CDR3 reads CASSWNPGTGGAGEQYF. CDR3 in DNA: TGCGCCAGCAGCTGGAACCCCGGGACAGGGGGCGCGGGGGAGCAGTACTTC. The full variable domain, completed using reference TRBV5-1 and TRBJ2-7, is KAGVTQTPRYLIKTRGQQVTLSCSPISGHRSVSWYQQTPGQGLQFLFEYFSETQRNKGNFPGRFSGRQFSNSRSEMNVSTLELGDSALYLCASSWNPGTGGAGEQYFGPGTRLTVT.

This chain connects TRBV18 to TRBJ2-4, with D possibly TRBD1 on 6 matching bases. This CDR3 comprises 16 residues. Germline V gene sequence: CDR1 KGHSH, CDR2 LQKENI. Trimming took 2 bases from V and 5 from J, leaving 16 bases between them. CDR3 DNA sequence: TGTGCCAGCTCACCAAATTTTGGCAGGGGCGAAAACATTCAGTACTTC. Translating gives CASSPNFGRGENIQYF.